One and the same sample provided the 19 T cell receptor beta chains below, sequenced in a study of graft-versus-host responses after intestinal transplantation. The antigens for these receptors are not known. Data came from immunoSEQ multiplex PCR; TCRdb stores just in-frame clones and leaves some out. The data hold over 75,000 clones, with less than 90% observed a single time. The material was unstimulated CD4+ T cells sorted from spleen or lymph node cells, obtained before transplant. These receptors were obtained from a human donor who was the organ donor for an intestinal transplant.

This chain links TRBV6-5 with TRBJ2-7; the D is unclear. The germline CDR1 and CDR2 sequences are MNHEY and SVGAGI. V was cut by 8 bases and J by 4 bases, with 6 bases left in between. The CDR3 runs to 10 residues. As DNA, the CDR3 is TGTGCCAGCGCACTTTACGAGCAGTACTTC. Protein sequence: CASALYEQYF.

J is TRBJ2-7 and V is TRBV15; D is possibly TRBD1 (6 bases). V was trimmed by 5 bases and J by 3 bases, leaving 8 bases between them. Germline V gene data show CDR1 as LNHNV and CDR2 as YYDKDF (reference sequence). The CDR3 covers 12 residues. CDR3 protein: CATSRGHYEQYF. The CDR3 DNA reads TGTGCCACCAGCCGGGGACACTACGAGCAGTACTTC.

V and J are TRBV6-4 and TRBJ1-5, with D possibly matching TRBD1 (5 bases). Germline values: CDR1 MRHNA, CDR2 SNTAGT. V lost 6 bases to trimming and J lost 5 bases, with 23 bases between them. The CDR3 covers 17 residues. The CDR3 here is CASRKWTKFSADQPQHF. The CDR3 nucleotides are TGTGCCAGCAGGAAGTGGACAAAATTCTCGGCAGATCAGCCCCAGCATTTT.

The chain carries TRBV7-9 and TRBJ2-2; 7 bases fit TRBD2. The germline V gene encodes CDR1 SEHNR and CDR2 FQNEAQ (reference sequence). The CDR3 is 17 amino acids. V dropped 4 bases and J dropped 2; count of bases not matched to a gene: 10. CDR3 sequence (DNA): TGTGCCAGCAGCTCCACCCGGGGACTACTAAACACCGGGGAGCTGTTTTTT. It codes for CASSSTRGLLNTGELFF.

This clone was seen a single time. The chain joins TRBV19 to TRBJ2-3; 7 positions agree with TRBD1. This CDR3 region has 13 residues. Germline V gene sequence: CDR1 LNHDA, CDR2 SQIVND (reference sequence). The V gene end was trimmed by 8 bases and the J gene end by 2 bases; junction bases not matched to a gene: 4. CDR3 protein: CASRQGATDTQYF. The CDR3 DNA reads TGTGCCAGTCGACAGGGTGCCACAGATACGCAGTATTTT.

The genes are TRBV2 and TRBJ1-5; no clear D gene. Germline V CDR1 and CDR2: SNHLY, FYNNEI. Trimming shortened V by 1 base and J by 7 bases, and 8 bases separated the two germline ends. This CDR3 spans 13 amino acids. DNA of the CDR3: TGTGCCAGCAGTGAAGTCGGTTCCCAGCCCCAGCATTTT. Protein sequence: CASSEVGSQPQHF.

This chain uses TRBV4-3 with TRBJ2-1; D not resolved. The CDR3 is made up of 14 amino acids. V dropped 1 base and J dropped 4 bases, with 8 bases sitting between them. Germline V CDR1 and CDR2: LGHNA, YSLEER. CDR3 sequence: CASSQVGGYNEQFF. The CDR3 DNA reads as TGCGCCAGCAGCCAAGTCGGCGGTTACAATGAGCAGTTCTTC.

The chain links TRBV5-1 to TRBJ1-1, with D perhaps matching TRBD1 (6 bases). The V end was cut by 5 bases, the J end by 0 bases, with 17 bases between. The CDR3 totals 16 residues. Germline lookup yields CDR1 SGHRS and CDR2 YFSETQ. CDR3 loop: CASRPDRQNMNTEAFF. In DNA form, the CDR3 reads TGCGCCAGCAGACCCGACAGGCAGAATATGAACACTGAAGCTTTCTTT.

J is TRBJ2-3 and V is TRBV7-2; D is uncertain. CDR1 and CDR2 (germline): SGHTA, FQGNSA. This CDR3 spans 13 amino acids. V was cut by 5 bases and J by 9 bases, with 15 bases left in between. CDR3 bases: TGTGCCAGCAGCGACACGGTCTGGAACACGCAGTATTTT. Its protein product is CASSDTVWNTQYF.

This clone was detected once. This chain joins TRBV4-1 and TRBJ2-2; 7 nucleotides agree with TRBD2. The CDR3 consists of 17 residues. Trimming cost V 1 base and J 5 bases; bases outside gene matches: 10. Germline V lookup: CDR1 MGHRA, CDR2 YSYEKL. The CDR3 DNA is TGCGCCAGCAGCCAAGTCTCGGCGGGGGTTATAACCGGGGAGCTGTTTTTT. Its protein product is CASSQVSAGVITGELFF.

This chain links TRBV4-3 with TRBJ2-2; 7 bases match TRBD2. CDR3 length: 15 residues. CDR1 is LGHNA, CDR2 YSLEER, per germline. V was clipped by 8 bases and J by 3 bases; unmatched bases: 9. CDR3 coding DNA: TGCGCCAGCCGCGGGGTAGGGAGGGACACCGGGGAGCTGTTTTTT. Residues: CASRGVGRDTGELFF.

As for this clone: Its ends do not fully match the called genes, so a read error is possible. The rearrangement uses TRBV2 and TRBJ2-3; D perhaps matches TRBD2 (5 bases). In germline, CDR1 is SNHLY, CDR2 FYNNEI. The CDR3 covers 12 residues. CDR3 coding DNA: TGTGCCAGCAGCGGGATAGCAGATGCGCAGTATTTT. It codes for CASSGIADAQYF.

The chain recombines TRBV29-1 with TRBJ2-1; 14 bases fit TRBD2. The CDR3 loop spans 15 amino acids. CDR1 is SQVTM, CDR2 ANQGSEA, per germline. After removal of 4 bases from V and 15 bases from J, the junction contained 14 bases not matched to a gene. This chain's CDR3 is CSVVSEGLAGGGGFF. DNA of the CDR3: TGCAGCGTTGTATCGGAAGGACTAGCGGGAGGTGGTGGGTTCTTC.

V is TRBV10-3 and J is TRBJ2-7, with a possible D match to TRBD2 (6 bases). Trimming left V 0 bases short and J 4 bases short, with 13 bases between. Per germline, CDR1 ENHRY and CDR2 SYGVKD. The CDR3 contains 15 residues. CDR3: CAISESGSLAYEQYF. The CDR3 region has the DNA TGTGCCATCAGTGAGTCCGGGAGCCTCGCGTACGAGCAGTACTTC.

This chain joins TRBV6-5 and TRBJ2-1; TRBD1 matches at 9 bases. V lost 2 bases and J lost 5; bases outside the gene matches: 4. CDR3 length: 15 amino acids. Germline V lookup: CDR1 MNHEY, CDR2 SVGAGI. The CDR3 region is CASSYGDRVHNEQFF. In nucleotides, the CDR3 is TGTGCCAGCAGTTACGGGGACAGGGTCCACAATGAGCAGTTCTTC.

This chain joins TRBV14 and TRBJ1-6, with D maybe TRBD1 (6 bases). Trimming cost V 0 bases and J 8 bases, with 26 bases left between them. The CDR3 extends over 20 amino acids. The germline V gene has CDR1 SGHDN and CDR2 FVKESK. The CDR3 nucleotides are TGTGCCAGCAGCCAAGAGGCGTTTTGGGACAAGCTATTTTCGGATTCACCCCTCCACTTT. Translated: CASSQEAFWDKLFSDSPLHF.

The gene calls are TRBV2 and TRBJ1-2; TRBD1 matches at 7 bases. V trimming: 8 bases; J trimming: 0 bases; junction bases outside the gene matches: 3. The CDR3 extends over 13 amino acids. Per germline, CDR1 SNHLY and CDR2 FYNNEI. The CDR3 protein is CASRRGANYGYTF. The CDR3 nucleotides read TGTGCCAGCCGCAGGGGGGCTAACTATGGCTACACCTTC.

V usage is TRBV4-3 and J usage is TRBJ2-1, with TRBD2 matching over 9 bases. Germline V gene data show CDR1 as LGHNA and CDR2 as YSLEER. V shed 0 bases, J shed 7 bases, and the junction held 7 bases outside the gene matches. This CDR3 is 16 amino acids long. CDR3 region: CASSQDSQREVNEQFF. The CDR3 coding sequence is TGCGCCAGCAGCCAAGATTCCCAGCGGGAGGTGAATGAGCAGTTCTTC.

This chain connects TRBV9 to TRBJ1-1; possibly TRBD1 for D (5 bases). V gave up 0 bases and J gave up 10 bases, with 13 bases separating them. Germline loops: CDR1 SGDLS, CDR2 YYNGEE. This CDR3 is 13 amino acids long. This chain's CDR3 is CASSVGLSGGAFF. In DNA, the CDR3 is TGTGCCAGCAGCGTAGGACTCTCGGGGGGAGCTTTCTTT.